This T cell receptor (beta chain) was found in a study of T-cell reconstitution after alpha-beta-depleted transplantation in children. Unique molecular identifiers were used to barcode this TCRbeta library. Each CDR3 protein is one row after TCRdb ran MiXCR on the PCR reads. The profile covers hundreds of thousands of distinct CDR3 sequences, with around 13% appearing a single time and around 0.76% taken by the ten largest. There are a few counts of this clonotype. CDR3 size: 15 residues. V lost 6 bases and J lost 2; bases outside the gene matches: 7. Germline CDR1 SGHAT, CDR2 FQNNGV. Sequences were derived from PBMCs, sampled before TCRalphabeta/CD19-depleted stem cell transplant. This clonotype originated in a girl aged 2-10 years with congenital amegakaryocytic thrombocytopenia, due to receive a stem cell transplant. The rearrangement links TRBV11-2 to TRBJ1-5, with 7 bases matching TRBD1. The CDR3 is CASRPTGEGNQPQHF. Written as DNA, the CDR3 is TGTGCCAGCAGGCCCACAGGGGAGGGCAATCAGCCCCAGCATTTT.